This entry describes one T cell receptor beta chain. As yet, its antigen is unknown. The sample's time point: newly diagnosed GD, antithyroid drugs for less than 3 months. RNA extracted from PBMCs served as the sequencing template. The data are from a study of regulatory T cells in long-lasting Graves disease. Across the whole study: Antithyroid drug use was under 3 months in newly diagnosed Graves' patients.

Study-wide points: Limited sample numbers may have lowered accuracy.

Arm-PCR of CDR3 regions and iRepertoire HTBI primers were the basis on which TCR beta libraries were built. MiXCR, applied by TCRdb to the multiplex PCR reads, yields one record per CDR3 protein. The table includes more than 300,000 distinct CDR3 sequences, 15% to 19% detected once. This sequence originates from a female donor with Graves disease. Sequenced material: peripheral blood mononuclear cells (PBMCs), taken at new diagnosis, from a patient treated with antithyroid drugs.

This CDR3 is CASSRQGSNYGYTF. The DNA for the CDR3 is TGTGCCAGCAGCAGACAGGGATCTAACTATGGCTACACCTTC. The chain combines TRBV12-3 or TRBV12-4 with TRBJ1-2; 7 bases align to TRBD1. With 6 bases clipped from V and 0 bases from J, the junction kept 4 bases outside the gene matches. The length of the CDR3 is 14 residues.